Shown below are 18 T cell receptor beta chains from a single sample sequenced in a study of CD8 T cells in Susac syndrome. An input of 0.5 to 1 ug of RNA was subjected to reverse transcription using random hexamers. TCRdb independently ran MiXCR on the immunoSEQ multiplex PCR reads; one entry per CDR3 protein. This sample carries about 60,000 distinct CDR3 sequences, just under 95% of them seen once, and the ten largest clones take 0.5% to 0.7%. The sample consisted of CD8+ T cells from PBMCs. These receptors all stem from a human donor with multiple sclerosis.

The chain combines TRBV19 with TRBJ1-6; TRBD1 might be the D (6 bases). This CDR3 has 14 amino acids. Per the germline V gene, CDR1 is LNHDA and CDR2 is SQIVND (reference sequence). V was clipped by 4 bases and J by 5 bases, with 9 bases between them. This chain's CDR3 is CASSNRDNNSPLHF. The CDR3 nucleotides read TGTGCCAGTAGTAACCGGGACAATAATTCACCCCTCCACTTT.

This chain uses TRBV24-1 with TRBJ2-1, with 8 nucleotides matching TRBD1. The CDR3 consists of 17 residues. Germline CDR1 reads KGHDR; CDR2 reads SFDVKD. Unmatched junction bases numbered 8, after V lost 4 bases and J lost 1 base. Written as DNA, the CDR3 is TGTGCCACCAGTGACCCGGACAGGGTAGGATCCTACAATGAGCAGTTCTTC. Protein product: CATSDPDRVGSYNEQFF.

The J gene is TRBJ2-7, the V gene TRBV7-6; D is possibly TRBD1 (5 bases). This CDR3 is built from 14 residues. V lost 5 bases and J 1 base, leaving 12 bases between the germline ends. Germline CDR1 and CDR2: SGHVS and FNYEAQ. The CDR3 bases are TGTGCCAGCAGCCCGTCAGGGTTTTCCTACGAGCAGTACTTC. It encodes CASSPSGFSYEQYF.

The chain uses TRBV14 and TRBJ2-5; TRBD2 matches at 9 bases. Per germline, CDR1 SGHDN and CDR2 FVKESK. V shed 0 bases and J 4 bases; nucleotides not matched to a gene: 6. CDR3 length equals 16 residues. CDR3 sequence (DNA): TGTGCCAGCAGCCAAGAGTTAGCGGGAGTTGGAGAGACCCAGTACTTC. It codes for CASSQELAGVGETQYF.

The chain's CDR3 is CASSPLPGDETQYF. CDR3 bases: TGTGCCAGCAGCCCCCTACCAGGAGACGAGACCCAGTACTTC. The chain carries TRBV4-2 and TRBJ2-5; D remains ambiguous. V was trimmed by 4 bases and J by 5 bases, leaving 14 bases between them. The CDR3 totals 14 residues. Per the germline V gene, CDR1 is LGHNA and CDR2 is YNFKEQ.

The chain combines TRBV9 with TRBJ1-2; 8 positions match TRBD1. This CDR3 is 12 amino acids long. The germline V gene encodes CDR1 SGDLS and CDR2 YYNGEE. V trimming: 8 bases; J trimming: 6 bases; junction bases outside the gene matches: 6. The DNA for the CDR3 is TGTGCCAGTAATCACAGGGGGAATGGCTACACCTTC. Protein: CASNHRGNGYTF.

This CDR3 is CASSVESTDTQYF. CDR3 nucleotide sequence: TGTGCCAGCAGCGTAGAAAGCACAGATACGCAGTATTTT. The V call is TRBV9, the J call TRBJ2-3; D gene unclear. V gave up 0 bases and J gave up 0 bases, with 2 bases separating them. The CDR3 covers 13 residues. Per the germline V gene, CDR1 is SGDLS and CDR2 is YYNGEE.

This chain connects TRBV5-6 to TRBJ2-7, with D perhaps being TRBD1 or TRBD2 (5 bases each). Trimming removed 4 bases at V and 5 bases at J, with 13 bases between. Looked up from germline, CDR1 is SGHDT and CDR2 is YYEEEE. The CDR3 spans 13 residues. In nucleotides, the CDR3 is TGTGCCAGCAGCCAGGGACGTCCCCACGAGCAGTACTTC. Its translation is CASSQGRPHEQYF.

CDR3 nucleotide sequence: TGTGCCAGCAACAGAGGGGGGGTAGGAGAGACCCAGTACTTC. Protein product: CASNRGGVGETQYF. The chain couples TRBV13 to TRBJ2-5; the D gene is possibly TRBD2 (7 bases). V was shortened by 7 bases and J by 4 bases, with 16 bases between the two germline ends. Germline V gene lookup returns CDR1 PRHDT and CDR2 FYEKMQ (reference sequence). This CDR3 is 14 amino acids long.

The rearrangement joins TRBV12-3 or TRBV12-4 to TRBJ2-1, with D unresolved. V dropped 6 bases and J dropped 10 bases, with 13 bases sitting between them. The CDR3 loop spans 12 amino acids. This chain's CDR3 is CASSLTASEQFF. Written as DNA, the CDR3 is TGTGCCAGCAGCCTAACTGCATCCGAGCAGTTCTTC.

This chain joins TRBV4-3 and TRBJ2-7; D possibly matches TRBD1 or TRBD2 (6 bases each). The V gene lost 0 bases and the J gene lost 2 bases, with 11 bases spanning the gap. The CDR3 totals 15 residues. CDR1 and CDR2 (germline): LGHNA, YSLEER. Here the CDR3 reads CASSQEEGGTYEQYF. CDR3 bases: TGCGCCAGCAGCCAAGAGGAGGGGGGCACCTACGAGCAGTACTTC.

The gene calls are TRBV9 and TRBJ2-2; 13 nucleotides agree with TRBD2. Germline V gives CDR1 SGDLS, CDR2 YYNGEE. Germline trimming cut 2 bases from V and 4 bases from J; bases unmatched to any gene: 2. The CDR3 spans 16 residues. The CDR3 here is CASSVGLAGFTGELFF. In nucleotides, the CDR3 is TGTGCCAGCAGCGTGGGACTAGCGGGGTTCACCGGGGAGCTGTTTTTT.

V is TRBV23-1 and J is TRBJ2-1; 8 bases are a match to TRBD2. TRBV23-1 is an ORF for which the function is uncertain. The CDR3 extends over 16 amino acids. The V and J ends lost 0 bases and 4 bases, in that order; junction bases with no gene match: 5. CDR3 sequence: CASSQSNRGGYNEQFF. The CDR3 DNA reads TGCGCCAGCAGTCAATCGAATCGGGGGGGTTACAATGAGCAGTTCTTC.

The chain carries TRBV7-9 and TRBJ2-7, with 7 bases aligning to TRBD1. This CDR3 is built from 15 residues. CDR1 SEHNR and CDR2 FQNEAQ come from the germline V gene (reference sequence). With 5 bases clipped from V and 3 bases from J, the junction kept 10 bases outside the gene matches. In DNA form, the CDR3 reads TGTGCCAGCAGCGACTCGACGACAGGGAGCTACGAGCAGTACTTC. Its translation: CASSDSTTGSYEQYF.

The genes are TRBV12-3 or TRBV12-4 and TRBJ2-5; 11 nucleotides line up with TRBD2. J lost 5 bases, V lost 3 bases, and 8 bases had no gene match. This CDR3 region has 16 residues. The CDR3 coding sequence is TGTGCCAGCAGTTTGTTCACTAGCGGGAGTTCGGAGACCCAGTACTTC. As protein: CASSLFTSGSSETQYF.

V usage is TRBV7-6 and J usage is TRBJ2-7; 7 bases map to TRBD1. In germline, CDR1 is SGHVS, CDR2 FNYEAQ. CDR3 length: 13 residues. The junction had 6 bases not matched to a gene; V was cut back by 4 bases and J by 6 bases. The CDR3 DNA reads TGTGCCAGCAGCTCGAGGGACAGTCTCGAGCAGTACTTC. Translation gives CASSSRDSLEQYF.

CDR3 residues: CSARPSGNTGELFF. In DNA, the CDR3 is TGCAGTGCCAGACCTAGCGGTAACACCGGGGAGCTGTTTTTT. J is TRBJ2-2 and V is TRBV20-1, with 7 bases that match TRBD2. The V segment lost 6 bases and the J segment 2 bases; nucleotides outside the gene matches: 6. CDR1 DFQATT and CDR2 SNEGSKA come from the germline V gene (reference sequence). There are 14 residues in the CDR3.

The V and J genes are TRBV2 and TRBJ2-7; TRBD2 aligns across 11 bases. The CDR3 has 15 amino acids. Germline lookup yields CDR1 SNHLY and CDR2 FYNNEI. V was pared by 4 bases and J by 5 bases, with 7 bases of the junction left unmatched. The CDR3 region is CASSVVAGGPHEQYF. As DNA, the CDR3 is TGTGCCAGCAGTGTGGTAGCGGGAGGGCCTCACGAGCAGTACTTC.